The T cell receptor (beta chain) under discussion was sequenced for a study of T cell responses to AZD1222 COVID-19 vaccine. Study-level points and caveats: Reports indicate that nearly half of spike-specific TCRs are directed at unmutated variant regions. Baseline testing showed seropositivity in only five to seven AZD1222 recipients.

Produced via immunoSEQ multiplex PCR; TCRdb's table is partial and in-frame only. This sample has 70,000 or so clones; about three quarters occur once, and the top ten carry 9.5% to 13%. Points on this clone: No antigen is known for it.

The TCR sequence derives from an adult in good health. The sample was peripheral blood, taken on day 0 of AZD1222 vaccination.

CDR3 in DNA: TGTGCCAGCAGCTTGGGACTCGAGGGTAATTCACCCCTCCACTTT. As protein: CASSLGLEGNSPLHF. The J gene is TRBJ1-6, the V gene TRBV11-2; tentative D call: TRBD1 (5 bases). The CDR3 length is 15 residues. Trimming took 3 bases from V and 6 from J, leaving 12 bases between them. Germline values: CDR1 SGHAT, CDR2 FQNNGV.